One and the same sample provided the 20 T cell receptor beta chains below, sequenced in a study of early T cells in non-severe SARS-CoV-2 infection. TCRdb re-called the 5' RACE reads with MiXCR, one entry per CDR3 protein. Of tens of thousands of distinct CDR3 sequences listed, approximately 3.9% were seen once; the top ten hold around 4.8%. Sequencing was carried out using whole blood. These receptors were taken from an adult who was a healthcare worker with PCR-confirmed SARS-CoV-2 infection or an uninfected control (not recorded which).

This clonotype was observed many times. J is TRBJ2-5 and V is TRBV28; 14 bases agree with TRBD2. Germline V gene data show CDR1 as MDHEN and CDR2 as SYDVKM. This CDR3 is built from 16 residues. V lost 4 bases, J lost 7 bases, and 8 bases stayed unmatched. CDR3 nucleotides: TGTGCCAGCAGTTCGACTAGCGGGAGGGCGAGGGTGACCCAGTACTTC. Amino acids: CASSSTSGRARVTQYF.

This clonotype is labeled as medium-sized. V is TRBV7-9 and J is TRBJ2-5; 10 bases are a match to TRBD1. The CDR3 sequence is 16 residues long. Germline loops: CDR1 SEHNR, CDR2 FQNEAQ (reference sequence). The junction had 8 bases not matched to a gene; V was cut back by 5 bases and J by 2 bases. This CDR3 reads CASSGQDRGKQETQYF. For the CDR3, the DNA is TGTGCCAGCAGCGGCCAGGACAGGGGGAAACAAGAGACCCAGTACTTC. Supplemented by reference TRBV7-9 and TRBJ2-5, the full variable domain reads DTGVSQNPRHKITKRGQNVTFRCDPISEHNRLYWYRQTLGQGPEFLTYFQNEAQLEKSRLLSDRFSAERPKGSFSTLEIQRTEQGDSAMYLCASSGQDRGKQETQYFGPGTRLLVL.

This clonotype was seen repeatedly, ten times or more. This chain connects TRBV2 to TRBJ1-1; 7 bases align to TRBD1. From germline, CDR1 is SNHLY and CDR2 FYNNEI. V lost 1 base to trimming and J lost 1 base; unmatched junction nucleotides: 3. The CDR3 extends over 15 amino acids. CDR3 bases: TGTGCCAGCAGTGAAGTGGGACAGCAGAACACTGAAGCTTTCTTT. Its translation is CASSEVGQQNTEAFF.

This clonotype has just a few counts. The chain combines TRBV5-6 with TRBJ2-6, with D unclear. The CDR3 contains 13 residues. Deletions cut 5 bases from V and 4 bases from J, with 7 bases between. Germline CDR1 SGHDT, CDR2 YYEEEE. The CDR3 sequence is CASSASGANVLTF. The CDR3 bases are TGTGCCAGCAGTGCCTCAGGGGCCAACGTCCTGACTTTC. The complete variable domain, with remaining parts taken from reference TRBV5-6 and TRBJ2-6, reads DAGVTQSPTHLIKTRGQQVTLRCSPKSGHDTVSWYQQALGQGPQFIFQYYEEEERQRGNFPDRFSGHQFPNYSSELNVNALLLGDSALYLCASSASGANVLTFGAGSRLTVL.

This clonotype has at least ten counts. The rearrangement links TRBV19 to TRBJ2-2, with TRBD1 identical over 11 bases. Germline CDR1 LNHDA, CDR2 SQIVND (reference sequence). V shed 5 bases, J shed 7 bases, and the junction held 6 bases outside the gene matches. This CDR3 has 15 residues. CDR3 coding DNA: TGTGCCAGTAGTTCCGGACAGGGGGCGCTCGGGGAGCTGTTTTTT. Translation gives CASSSGQGALGELFF. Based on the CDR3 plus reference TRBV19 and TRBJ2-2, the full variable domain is DGGITQSPKYLFRKEGQNVTLSCEQNLNHDAMYWYRQDPGQGLRLIYYSQIVNDFQKGDIAEGYSVSREKKESFPLTVTSAQKNPTAFYLCASSSGQGALGELFFGEGSRLTVL.

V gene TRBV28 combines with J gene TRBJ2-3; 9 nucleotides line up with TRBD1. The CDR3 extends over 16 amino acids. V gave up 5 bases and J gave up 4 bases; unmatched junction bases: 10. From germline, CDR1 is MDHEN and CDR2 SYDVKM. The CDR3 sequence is CASSRPGQGRADTQYF. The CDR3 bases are TGTGCCAGCAGTCGCCCGGGACAGGGTCGCGCAGATACGCAGTATTTT.

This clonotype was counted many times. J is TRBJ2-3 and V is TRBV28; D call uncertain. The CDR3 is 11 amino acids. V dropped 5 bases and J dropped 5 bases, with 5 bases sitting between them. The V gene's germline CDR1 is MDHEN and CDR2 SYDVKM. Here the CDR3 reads CASSRRDTQYF. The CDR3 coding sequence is TGTGCCAGCAGTCGTCGAGATACGCAGTATTTT.

CDR3 region: CASSLDGASPLHF. CDR3 bases: TGTGCCAGCAGCTTAGATGGCGCCTCACCCCTCCACTTT. J is TRBJ1-6 and V is TRBV7-8; no definite D call. V was pared by 1 base and J by 10 bases, with 8 bases between. Per germline, CDR1 SGHVS and CDR2 FQNEAQ. The CDR3 runs 13 residues.

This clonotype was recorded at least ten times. The CDR3 is CASSFGGPLNTEAFF. CDR3 DNA sequence: TGCGCCAGCAGCTTTGGGGGACCCCTGAACACTGAAGCTTTCTTT. The gene calls are TRBV5-1 and TRBJ1-1, with a possible D match to TRBD1 (5 bases). The CDR3 spans 15 residues. Germline CDR1 SGHRS, CDR2 YFSETQ. Trimming left V 2 bases short and J 0 bases short, with 11 bases between.

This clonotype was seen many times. The CDR3 here is CASSAQQGPNTGELFF. DNA of the CDR3: TGTGCCAGCAGCGCCCAACAGGGTCCGAACACCGGGGAGCTGTTTTTT. The gene calls are TRBV7-3 and TRBJ2-2; TRBD1 is a possible D gene (6 bases). V was clipped by 5 bases and J by 0 bases, with 13 bases between them. The CDR3 has 16 amino acids. The germline V gene has CDR1 SGHTA and CDR2 FQGTGA.

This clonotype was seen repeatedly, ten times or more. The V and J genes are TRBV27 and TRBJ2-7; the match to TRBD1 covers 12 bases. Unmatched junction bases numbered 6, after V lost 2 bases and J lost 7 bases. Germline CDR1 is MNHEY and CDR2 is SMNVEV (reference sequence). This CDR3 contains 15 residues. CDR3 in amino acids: CASSLPGTGGREQYF. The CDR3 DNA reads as TGTGCCAGCAGTTTACCCGGGACAGGGGGCAGGGAGCAGTACTTC.

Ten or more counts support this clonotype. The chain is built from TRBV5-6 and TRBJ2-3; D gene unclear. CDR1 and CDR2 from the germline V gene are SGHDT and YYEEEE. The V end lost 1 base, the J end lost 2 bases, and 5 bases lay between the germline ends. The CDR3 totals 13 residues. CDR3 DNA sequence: TGTGCCAGCAGCTTGTGGGCCACAGATACGCAGTATTTT. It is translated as CASSLWATDTQYF.

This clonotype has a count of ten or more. CDR3 sequence reads: CASSRSFLFGAGEGNEQFF. DNA of the CDR3: TGTGCCAGCAGCAGATCTTTCCTATTCGGGGCGGGAGAAGGCAATGAGCAGTTCTTC. The rearrangement links TRBV11-2 to TRBJ2-1; 7 bases match TRBD2. Germline V gives CDR1 SGHAT, CDR2 FQNNGV. This CDR3 region has 19 residues. V lost 5 bases and J lost 6; bases outside the gene matches: 22. Looking up the rest from reference TRBV11-2 and TRBJ2-1 gives the full variable domain: EAGVAQSPRYKIIEKRQSVAFWCNPISGHATLYWYQQILGQGPKLLIQFQNNGVVDDSQLPKDRFSAERLKGVDSTLKIQPAKLEDSAVYLCASSRSFLFGAGEGNEQFFGPGTRLTVL.

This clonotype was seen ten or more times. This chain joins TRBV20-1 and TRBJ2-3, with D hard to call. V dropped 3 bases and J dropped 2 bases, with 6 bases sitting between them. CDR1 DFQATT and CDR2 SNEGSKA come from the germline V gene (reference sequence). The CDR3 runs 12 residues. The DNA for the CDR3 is TGCAGTGCTAGCGGAATCACAGATACGCAGTATTTT. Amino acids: CSASGITDTQYF.

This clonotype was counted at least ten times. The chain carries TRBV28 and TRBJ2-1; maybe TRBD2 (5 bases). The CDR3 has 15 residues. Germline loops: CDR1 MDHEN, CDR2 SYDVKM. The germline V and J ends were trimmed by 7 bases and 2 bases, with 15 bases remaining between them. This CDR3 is CASTLDGRAYNEQFF. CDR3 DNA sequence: TGTGCCAGCACTTTGGACGGGCGGGCCTACAATGAGCAGTTCTTC.

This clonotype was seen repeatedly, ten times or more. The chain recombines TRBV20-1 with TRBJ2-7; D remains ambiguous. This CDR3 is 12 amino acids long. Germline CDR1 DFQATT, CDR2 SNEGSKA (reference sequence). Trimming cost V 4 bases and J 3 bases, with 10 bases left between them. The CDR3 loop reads CSAMGMIYEQYF. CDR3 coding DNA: TGCAGTGCTATGGGGATGATCTACGAGCAGTACTTC.

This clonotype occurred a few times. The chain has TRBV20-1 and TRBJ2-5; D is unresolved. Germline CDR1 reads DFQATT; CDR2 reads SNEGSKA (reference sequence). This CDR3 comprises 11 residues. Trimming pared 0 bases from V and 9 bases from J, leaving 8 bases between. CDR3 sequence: CSARDPSAQYF. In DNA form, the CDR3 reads TGCAGTGCTAGAGATCCCTCAGCCCAGTACTTC.

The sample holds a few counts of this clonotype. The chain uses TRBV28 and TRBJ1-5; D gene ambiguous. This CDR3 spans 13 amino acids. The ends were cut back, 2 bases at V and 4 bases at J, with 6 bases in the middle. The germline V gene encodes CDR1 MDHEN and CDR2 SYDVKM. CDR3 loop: CASSLELNQPQHF. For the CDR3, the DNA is TGTGCCAGCAGTTTAGAGCTAAATCAGCCCCAGCATTTT.

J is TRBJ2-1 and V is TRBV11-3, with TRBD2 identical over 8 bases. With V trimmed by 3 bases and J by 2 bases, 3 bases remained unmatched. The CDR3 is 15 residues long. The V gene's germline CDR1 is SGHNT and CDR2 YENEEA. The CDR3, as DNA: TGTGCCAGCAGCTTCTTAGCGGGACCCTACAATGAGCAGTTCTTC. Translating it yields CASSFLAGPYNEQFF.

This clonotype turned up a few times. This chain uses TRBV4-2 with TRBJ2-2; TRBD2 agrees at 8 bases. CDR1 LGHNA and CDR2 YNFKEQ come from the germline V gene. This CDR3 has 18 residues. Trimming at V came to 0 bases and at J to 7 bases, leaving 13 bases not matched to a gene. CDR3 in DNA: TGTGCCAGCAGCCAAGATGGACTAAGGCGGGAGGAGGGCGGGGAGCTGTTTTTT. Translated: CASSQDGLRREEGGELFF.